The 25 T cell receptor beta chains reported below all come from one sample, sequenced in a study of OX40 agonist ivuxolimab in advanced cancers. Clones were sequenced by immunoSEQ multiplex PCR, and TCRdb holds only the in-frame ones, with some missing. The sample has 85,000 to 100,000 clones; around 85% are singletons. The sequences come from CD4+ or CD8+ T cells sorted from blood, collected in a trial of the OX40 agonist ivuxolimab. These receptors all come from an adult with an advanced solid tumor such as melanoma, head and neck, liver or kidney cancer.

The V gene is TRBV5-1, the J gene TRBJ2-5, with TRBD1 matching 9 bases. The CDR3 loop spans 14 amino acids. Trimming took 4 bases from V and 2 from J; bases not matched to a gene: 3. From germline, CDR1 is SGHRS and CDR2 YFSETQ. CDR3 DNA: TGCGCCAGCAGCCGGGACAGGGAGCAAGAGACCCAGTACTTC. Translation gives CASSRDREQETQYF.

V and J are TRBV6-5 and TRBJ1-6, with TRBD1 identical over 7 bases. Germline assignment: CDR1 MNHEY and CDR2 SVGAGI. The J segment lost 6 bases and the V segment lost 6 bases, leaving 5 bases of the junction unmatched. This CDR3 comprises 14 residues. CDR3 nucleotide sequence: TGTGCCAGCAGATATTGGGACAGTAATTCACCCCTCCACTTT. Translating it yields CASRYWDSNSPLHF.

This clone was picked up a small number of times. This chain links TRBV20-1 with TRBJ2-3, with D uncertain. This CDR3 region has 11 residues. The V end lost 7 bases, the J end lost 6 bases, and 11 bases lay between the germline ends. Germline CDR1 DFQATT, CDR2 SNEGSKA (reference sequence). The DNA of the CDR3 is TGCAGTGTCACACATGGGGATACGCAGTATTTT. Its protein product is CSVTHGDTQYF.

J is TRBJ2-7 and V is TRBV18, with D unclear. The CDR3 loop spans 14 amino acids. V was trimmed by 6 bases and J by 0 bases, leaving 12 bases between them. Germline CDR1 reads KGHSH; CDR2 reads LQKENI. The DNA of the CDR3 is TGTGCCAGCTCCCAGTTGAAGAGCTCCTACGAGCAGTACTTC. Protein: CASSQLKSSYEQYF.

This clone came up once. The chain has TRBV11-1 and TRBJ1-3; D not certain. Trimming shortened V by 5 bases and J by 0 bases, and 11 bases separated the two germline ends. This CDR3 is built from 15 residues. Per germline, CDR1 SGHAT and CDR2 FQDESV (reference sequence). CDR3 region: CASSPDGFSGNTIYF. The CDR3 DNA is TGTGCCAGCAGCCCGGACGGCTTCTCTGGAAACACCATATATTTT.

DNA of the CDR3: TGTGCCAGCAGCTCCCGACTAGCGGGGGAACTAAGCTCCTACGAGCAGTACGTC. It codes for CASSSRLAGELSSYEQYV. This chain connects TRBV11-2 to TRBJ2-7; TRBD2 matches 12 bases. The CDR3 contains 18 residues. Looked up from germline, CDR1 is SGHAT and CDR2 is FQNNGV. J lost 0 bases, V lost 4 bases, and 10 bases had no gene match.

The chain recombines TRBV6-5 with TRBJ2-2; the D gene is possibly TRBD2 (5 bases). Germline V gives CDR1 MNHEY, CDR2 SVGAGI. Between the trimmed V and J ends, which lost 0 bases and 6 bases, there was a span of 14 bases. There are 16 residues in the CDR3. The DNA for the CDR3 is TGTGCCAGCAGTTACTCTATGGCGGGTCATCCCGGGGAGCTGTTTTTT. As protein: CASSYSMAGHPGELFF.

The chain recombines TRBV7-3 with TRBJ2-1; 7 bases map to TRBD2. V shed 4 bases, J shed 0 bases, and the junction held 3 bases outside the gene matches. CDR3 length: 15 residues. Germline CDR1 reads SGHTA; CDR2 reads FQGTGA. The CDR3 DNA sequence: TGTGCCAGCAGCTCCCGCGGGAGCTCCTACAATGAGCAGTTCTTC. Its protein is CASSSRGSSYNEQFF.

The chain employs TRBV5-1 and TRBJ1-2; D is unclear. Trimming stripped 0 bases from V and 2 bases from J, with 5 bases between. This CDR3 is built from 13 residues. The germline CDR1 and CDR2 sequences are SGHRS and YFSETQ. CDR3 amino acids: CASSLEGNYGYTF. The CDR3 nucleotides are TGCGCCAGCAGCTTGGAAGGGAACTATGGCTACACCTTC.

This clone showed up just once. This rearrangement joins TRBV5-1 to TRBJ2-1; tentative D call: TRBD2 (6 bases). CDR3 size: 13 residues. V lost 2 bases and J 4 bases, leaving 7 bases between the germline ends. Germline loops: CDR1 SGHRS, CDR2 YFSETQ. Here the CDR3 reads CASSLREYNEQFF. For the CDR3, the DNA is TGCGCCAGCAGCTTACGGGAGTACAATGAGCAGTTCTTC.

The chain combines TRBV9 with TRBJ2-1; maybe TRBD1 (5 bases). The CDR3 sequence is 13 residues long. CDR1 is SGDLS and CDR2 is YYNGEE in the germline V gene. Trimming pared 4 bases from V and 4 bases from J, leaving 9 bases between. Written as DNA, the CDR3 is TGTGCCAGCAGCTCCCGACAGTACAATGAGCAGTTCTTC. As protein: CASSSRQYNEQFF. The variable domain in full, with the rest retrieved from reference TRBV9 and TRBJ2-1, is DSGVTQTPKHLITATGQRVTLRCSPRSGDLSVYWYQQSLDQGLQFLIQYYNGEERAKGNILERFSAQQFPDLHSELNLSSLELGDSALYFCASSSRQYNEQFFGPGTRLTVL.

The chain has TRBV2 and TRBJ1-5; 10 bases match TRBD1. Germline V gives CDR1 SNHLY, CDR2 FYNNEI. V dropped 6 bases and J dropped 2; count of bases not matched to a gene: 7. This CDR3 has 16 residues. The chain's CDR3 is CASREGDRGGNQPQHF. CDR3 nucleotides: TGTGCCAGCAGGGAGGGGGACAGGGGAGGCAATCAGCCCCAGCATTTT.

The chain is built from TRBV15 and TRBJ1-5, with D unresolved. The CDR3 extends over 15 amino acids. From germline, CDR1 is LNHNV and CDR2 YYDKDF (reference sequence). With 1 base removed from V and 4 bases from J, the gap between germline ends came to 11 bases. The CDR3 DNA sequence: TGTGCCACCAGCAGAGGTAACCTGAAGAATCAGCCCCAGCATTTT. Translated: CATSRGNLKNQPQHF.

Turning to this clone: A junction boundary mismatches the germline segment, possibly from a read error. The J gene is TRBJ1-1, the V gene TRBV28, with TRBD1 identical over 7 bases. Per the germline V gene, CDR1 is MDHEN and CDR2 is SYDVKM. The CDR3 loop spans 13 amino acids. CDR3 sequence: CASTGEGFTEAFF. CDR3 nucleotides: TGTGCGAGCACAGGGGAGGGGTTCACTGAAGCTTTCTTT. Filled out from reference TRBV28 and TRBJ1-1, the complete variable domain reads DVKVTQSSRYLVKRTGEKVFLECVQDMDHENMFWYRQDPGLGLRLIYFSYDVKMKEKGDIPEGYSVSREKKERFSLILESASTNQTSMYLCASTGEGFTEAFFGQGTRLTVV.

The chain employs TRBV9 and TRBJ1-5; D is undetermined. V lost 4 bases and J 0 bases, leaving 5 bases between the germline ends. This CDR3 is 13 amino acids long. Germline lookup yields CDR1 SGDLS and CDR2 YYNGEE. CDR3 protein: CASSLDSNQPQHF. CDR3 DNA sequence: TGTGCCAGCAGCCTTGATAGCAATCAGCCCCAGCATTTT.

This chain joins TRBV7-2 and TRBJ2-2; TRBD2 might be the D (5 bases). Between the trimmed V and J ends, which lost 3 bases and 8 bases, there was a span of 25 bases. From germline, CDR1 is SGHTA and CDR2 FQGNSA. The CDR3 loop spans 18 amino acids. CDR3 loop: CASSLESRYGRGPGELFF. The DNA of the CDR3 is TGTGCCAGCAGCTTGGAGTCCCGGTATGGGAGAGGCCCGGGGGAGCTGTTTTTT. Based on the CDR3 plus reference TRBV7-2 and TRBJ2-2, the full variable domain is GAGVSQSPSNKVTEKGKDVELRCDPISGHTALYWYRQSLGQGLEFLIYFQGNSAPDKSGLPSDRFSAERTGGSVSTLTIQRTQQEDSAVYLCASSLESRYGRGPGELFFGEGSRLTVL.

V gene TRBV6-5 combines with J gene TRBJ1-6, with TRBD1 matching over 10 bases. J was trimmed by 5 bases and V by 8 bases; bases with no gene match: 3. The CDR3 spans 14 residues. Germline loops: CDR1 MNHEY, CDR2 SVGAGI. The CDR3 region is CASAGTGDNSPLHF. CDR3 DNA: TGTGCCAGCGCTGGGACAGGGGATAATTCACCCCTCCACTTT.

The genes are TRBV19 and TRBJ1-2; no reliable D call. The CDR3 sequence is 17 residues long. V gave up 7 bases and J gave up 3 bases, with 24 bases separating them. In germline, CDR1 is LNHDA, CDR2 SQIVND (reference sequence). CDR3 in amino acids: CASTPEGSFRVDYGYTF. The DNA of the CDR3 is TGTGCCAGTACCCCCGAGGGTAGTTTTCGGGTTGACTATGGCTACACCTTC.

V gene TRBV28 combines with J gene TRBJ1-2; 7 nucleotides line up with TRBD1. Trimming cost V 9 bases and J 7 bases; bases outside gene matches: 8. The length of the CDR3 is 12 residues. The germline gives CDR1 MDHEN, CDR2 SYDVKM. The CDR3 loop reads CASQPGQSGYTF. CDR3 DNA sequence: TGTGCCAGTCAACCGGGACAGTCTGGCTACACCTTC.

This clone has only one observation. The gene calls are TRBV5-1 and TRBJ2-2; perhaps TRBD2 as D (5 bases). This CDR3 is 16 amino acids long. V was cut by 2 bases and J by 4 bases, with 15 bases left in between. The V gene's germline CDR1 is SGHRS and CDR2 YFSETQ. CDR3 sequence (DNA): TGCGCCAGCAGCTTAGAAGGGCGGCGGGCCACCGGGGAGCTGTTTTTT. Encoded protein: CASSLEGRRATGELFF.

This chain joins TRBV20-1 and TRBJ2-1, with D unclear. The V end was cut by 5 bases, the J end by 8 bases, with 10 bases between. CDR1 is DFQATT, CDR2 SNEGSKA, per germline (reference sequence). The CDR3 runs 11 residues. The CDR3 loop reads CSAQPWDEQFF. The CDR3 nucleotides read TGCAGTGCTCAACCCTGGGATGAGCAGTTCTTC.

The rearrangement joins TRBV2 to TRBJ2-7; TRBD2 matches at 9 bases. V shed 4 bases and J 0 bases; nucleotides not matched to a gene: 1. The germline gives CDR1 SNHLY, CDR2 FYNNEI. CDR3 length equals 14 residues. The CDR3 spells CASSGRGGSYEQYV. Here the CDR3 DNA reads TGTGCCAGCAGTGGGCGGGGGGGCTCCTACGAGCAGTACGTC.

This chain connects TRBV4-2 to TRBJ1-2; tentatively, D is TRBD1 (5 bases). The V end lost 1 base, the J end lost 8 bases, and 8 bases lay between the germline ends. This CDR3 has 12 amino acids. Germline V gives CDR1 LGHNA, CDR2 YNFKEQ. CDR3 loop: CASSQAGWGYTF. As DNA, the CDR3 is TGTGCCAGCAGCCAAGCAGGGTGGGGCTACACCTTC.

The genes are TRBV11-2 and TRBJ2-1; tentatively, D is TRBD1 or TRBD2 (5 bases each). The CDR3 has 17 amino acids. V lost 0 bases, J lost 3 bases, and 15 bases lay in between. Germline assignment: CDR1 SGHAT and CDR2 FQNNGV. CDR3 sequence (DNA): TGTGCCAGCAGCTTAGATCGTAGGGACCGAGGCTACAATGAGCAGTTCTTC. Residues: CASSLDRRDRGYNEQFF.

The chain combines TRBV7-9 with TRBJ2-2, with D maybe TRBD1 (6 bases). V dropped 5 bases and J dropped 0 bases, with 7 bases sitting between them. The CDR3 runs to 14 residues. Germline V gene data show CDR1 as SEHNR and CDR2 as FQNEAQ (reference sequence). The CDR3 coding sequence is TGTGCCAGCAGCGGACAGACGAACACCGGGGAGCTGTTTTTT. This translates into CASSGQTNTGELFF.